This T cell receptor (beta chain) was retrieved from a study of vaccination effects on CD4 cells after COVID-19. Repertoires were generated with immunoSEQ multiplex PCR, while TCRdb's copy carries only in-frame clones and drops some. Here the sample spans fewer than 75,000 clones, around 84% being singletons. In germline, CDR1 is KGHSH, CDR2 LQKENI. With 0 bases removed from V and 2 bases from J, the gap between germline ends came to 11 bases. The CDR3 has 16 amino acids. An approximately 10-day culture period preceded the isolation of CD4+ T cells. The cohort was immunized with two doses of either the BNT162b2 or mRNA-1273 vaccine. Nobody among the vaccine recipients had prior SARS-CoV-2 infection (nucleocapsid antibodies were negative). Details on this clone: The antigen is undetermined.

This specimen consisted of CD4+ T cells from PBMCs cultured without peptide, obtained after COVID-19 vaccination. The TCR was taken from a human donor who received a COVID-19 vaccine. This chain joins TRBV18 and TRBJ2-1; D may be TRBD2 (5 bases). Here the CDR3 reads CASSPPAGRTYNEQFF. For the CDR3, the DNA is TGTGCCAGCTCACCACCGGCGGGTCGGACCTACAATGAGCAGTTCTTC.